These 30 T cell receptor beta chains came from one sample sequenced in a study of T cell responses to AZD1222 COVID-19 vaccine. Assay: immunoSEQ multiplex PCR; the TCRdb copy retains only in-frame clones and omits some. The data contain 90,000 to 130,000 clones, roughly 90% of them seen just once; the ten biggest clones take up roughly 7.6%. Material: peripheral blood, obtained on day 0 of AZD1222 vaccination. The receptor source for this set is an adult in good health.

In DNA, the CDR3 is TGCGCCAGCAGCCCCGAGAACAGGGGGACCGGCGCTTTCTTT. This sequence encodes CASSPENRGTGAFF. The rearrangement links TRBV4-1 to TRBJ1-1; 8 nucleotides align to TRBD1. In germline, CDR1 is MGHRA, CDR2 YSYEKL. V lost 4 bases to trimming and J lost 11 bases; unmatched junction nucleotides: 12. The CDR3 is 14 residues long.

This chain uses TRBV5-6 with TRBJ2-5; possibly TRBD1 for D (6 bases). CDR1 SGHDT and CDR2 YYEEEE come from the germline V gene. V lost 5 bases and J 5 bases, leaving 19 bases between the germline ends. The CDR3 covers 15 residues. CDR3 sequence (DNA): TGTGCCAGCAGGTACTCCGGGACATTTGGGGAGACCCAGTACTTC. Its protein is CASRYSGTFGETQYF.

In nucleotides, the CDR3 is TGTGCCAGCAGCTGGGACGGCCAGGAGACCCAGTACTTC. It is translated as CASSWDGQETQYF. The genes are TRBV7-9 and TRBJ2-5; possibly TRBD1 or TRBD2 for D (5 bases each). The CDR3 runs to 13 residues. V lost 4 bases and J lost 5, with 11 bases in between. Germline CDR1 reads SEHNR; CDR2 reads FQNEAQ (reference sequence).

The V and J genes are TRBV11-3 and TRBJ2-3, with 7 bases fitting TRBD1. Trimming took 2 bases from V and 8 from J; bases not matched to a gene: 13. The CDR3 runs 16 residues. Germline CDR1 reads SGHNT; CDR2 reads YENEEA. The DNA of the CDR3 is TGTGCCAGCAGCTTAACCGGGACAGCGAGTGGGCGTACGCAGTATTTT. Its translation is CASSLTGTASGRTQYF. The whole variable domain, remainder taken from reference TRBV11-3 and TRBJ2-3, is EAGVVQSPRYKIIEKKQPVAFWCNPISGHNTLYWYLQNLGQGPELLIRYENEEAVDDSQLPKDRFSAERLKGVDSTLKIQPAELGDSAVYLCASSLTGTASGRTQYFGPGTRLTVL.

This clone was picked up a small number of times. CDR3 residues: CASSQEGGGSYGYTF. In DNA form, the CDR3 reads TGTGCCAGCAGCCAAGAGGGGGGCGGGAGCTATGGCTACACCTTC. This chain connects TRBV3-1 (or the pseudogene TRBV3-2) to TRBJ1-2; D is perhaps TRBD1 (6 bases). V shed 0 bases and J shed 4 bases, with 12 bases lying between them. This CDR3 is built from 15 residues. The germline gives CDR1 LGHDT, CDR2 YNNKEL (reference sequence).

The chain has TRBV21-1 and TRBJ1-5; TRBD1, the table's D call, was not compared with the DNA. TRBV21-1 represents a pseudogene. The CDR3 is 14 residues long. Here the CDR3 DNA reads TGTGCCAGCAGCCAGGCAGGGGACAATCAGCCCCAGCATTTT. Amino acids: CASSQAGDNQPQHF.

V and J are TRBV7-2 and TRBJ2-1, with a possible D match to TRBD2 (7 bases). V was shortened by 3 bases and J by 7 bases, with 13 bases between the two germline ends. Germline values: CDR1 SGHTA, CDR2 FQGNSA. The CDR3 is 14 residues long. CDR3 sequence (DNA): TGTGCCAGCAGCTTTGGGGGGGCCAGGAATGAGCAGTTCTTC. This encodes CASSFGGARNEQFF.

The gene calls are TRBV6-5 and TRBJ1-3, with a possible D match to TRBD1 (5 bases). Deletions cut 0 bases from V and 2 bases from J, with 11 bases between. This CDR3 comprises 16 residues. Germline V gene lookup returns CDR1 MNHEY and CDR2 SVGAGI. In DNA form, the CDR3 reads TGTGCCAGCAGTTACTCGAGTGGCAGGGCTGGAAACACCATATATTTT. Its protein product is CASSYSSGRAGNTIYF.

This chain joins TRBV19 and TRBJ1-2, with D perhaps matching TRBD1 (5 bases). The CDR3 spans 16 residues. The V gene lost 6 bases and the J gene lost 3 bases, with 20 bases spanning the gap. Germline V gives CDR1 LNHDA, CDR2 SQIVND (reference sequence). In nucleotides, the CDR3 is TGTGCCAGTAGACCCGGCGGGACCCCGGGAGACTATGGCTACACCTTC. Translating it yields CASRPGGTPGDYGYTF.

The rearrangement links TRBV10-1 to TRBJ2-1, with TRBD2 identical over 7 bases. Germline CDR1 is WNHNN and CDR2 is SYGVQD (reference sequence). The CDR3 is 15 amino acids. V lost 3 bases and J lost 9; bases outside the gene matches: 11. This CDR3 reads CASSDSGVPRSEQFF. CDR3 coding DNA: TGCGCCAGCAGTGACAGCGGGGTGCCTCGTAGTGAGCAGTTCTTC.

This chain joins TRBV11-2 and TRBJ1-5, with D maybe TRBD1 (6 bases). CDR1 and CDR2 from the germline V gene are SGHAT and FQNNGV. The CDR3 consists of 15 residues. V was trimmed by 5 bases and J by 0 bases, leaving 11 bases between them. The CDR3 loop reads CASSRGQYSNQPQHF. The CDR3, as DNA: TGTGCCAGCAGCCGGGGGCAGTATAGCAATCAGCCCCAGCATTTT.

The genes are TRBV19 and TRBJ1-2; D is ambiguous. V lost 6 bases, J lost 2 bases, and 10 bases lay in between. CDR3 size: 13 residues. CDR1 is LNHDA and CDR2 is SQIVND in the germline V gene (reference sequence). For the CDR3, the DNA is TGTGCCAGTAGAAGGACGGGGAACTATGGCTACACCTTC. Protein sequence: CASRRTGNYGYTF.

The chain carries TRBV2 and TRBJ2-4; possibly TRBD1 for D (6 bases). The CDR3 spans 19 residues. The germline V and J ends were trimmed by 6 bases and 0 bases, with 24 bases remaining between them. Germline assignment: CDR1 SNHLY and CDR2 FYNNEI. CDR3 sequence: CASRPGGRGSFLAKNIQYF. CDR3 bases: TGTGCCAGCAGGCCTGGGGGCAGGGGCTCCTTTCTAGCCAAAAACATTCAGTACTTC. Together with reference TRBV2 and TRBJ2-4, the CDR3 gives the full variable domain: EPEVTQTPSHQVTQMGQEVILRCVPISNHLYFYWYRQILGQKVEFLVSFYNNEISEKSEIFDDQFSVERPDGSNFTLKIRSTKLEDSAMYFCASRPGGRGSFLAKNIQYFGAGTRLSVL.

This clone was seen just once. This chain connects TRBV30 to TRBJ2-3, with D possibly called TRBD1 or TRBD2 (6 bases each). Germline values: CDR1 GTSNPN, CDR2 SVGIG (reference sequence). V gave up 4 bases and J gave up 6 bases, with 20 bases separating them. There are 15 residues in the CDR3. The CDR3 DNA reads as TGTGCCTGGACCTCGGGCGGGGCAGGGGATGATACGCAGTATTTT. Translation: CAWTSGGAGDDTQYF.

The CDR3 nucleotides read TGTGCCAGCAGCTCGCGGGACAGAGAAAAACTGTTTTTT. This sequence encodes CASSSRDREKLFF. V and J are TRBV7-9 and TRBJ1-4, with 7 bases matching TRBD1. V gave up 4 bases and J gave up 8 bases; unmatched junction bases: 4. The CDR3 loop spans 13 amino acids. Germline lookup yields CDR1 SEHNR and CDR2 FQNEAQ (reference sequence).

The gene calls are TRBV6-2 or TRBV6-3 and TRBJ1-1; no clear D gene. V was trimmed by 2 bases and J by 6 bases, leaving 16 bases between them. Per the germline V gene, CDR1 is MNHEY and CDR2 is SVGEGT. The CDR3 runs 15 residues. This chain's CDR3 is CASSYDMDLASEAFF. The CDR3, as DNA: TGTGCCAGCAGTTACGATATGGACCTGGCATCTGAAGCTTTCTTT.

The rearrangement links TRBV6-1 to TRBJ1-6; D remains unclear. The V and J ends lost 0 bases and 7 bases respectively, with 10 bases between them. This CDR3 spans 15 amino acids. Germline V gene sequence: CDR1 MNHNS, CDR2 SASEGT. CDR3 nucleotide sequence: TGTGCCAGCAGTGAAGCGGGGAAGGGCAATTCACCCCTCCACTTT. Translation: CASSEAGKGNSPLHF.

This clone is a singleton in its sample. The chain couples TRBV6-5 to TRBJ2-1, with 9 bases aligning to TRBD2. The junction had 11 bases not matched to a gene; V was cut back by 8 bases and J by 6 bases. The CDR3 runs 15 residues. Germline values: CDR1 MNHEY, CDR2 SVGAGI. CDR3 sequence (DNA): TGTGCCAGCGGAACAGGACTAGCGTTCGGCAATGAGCAGTTCTTC. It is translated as CASGTGLAFGNEQFF.

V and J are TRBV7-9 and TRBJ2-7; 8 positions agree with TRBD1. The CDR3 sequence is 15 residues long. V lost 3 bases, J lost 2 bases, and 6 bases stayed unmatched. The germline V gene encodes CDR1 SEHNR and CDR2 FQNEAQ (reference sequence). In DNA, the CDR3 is TGTGCCAGCAGCTTTTACGGACAGGGCACCTACGAGCAGTACTTC. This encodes CASSFYGQGTYEQYF.

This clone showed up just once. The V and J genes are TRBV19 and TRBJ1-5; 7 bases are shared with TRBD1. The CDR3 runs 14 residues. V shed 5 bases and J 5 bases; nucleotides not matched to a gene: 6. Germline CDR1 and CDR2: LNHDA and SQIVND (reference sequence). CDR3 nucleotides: TGTGCCAGTAGTGCCGGGACAGCTTATCAGCCCCAGCATTTT. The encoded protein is CASSAGTAYQPQHF.

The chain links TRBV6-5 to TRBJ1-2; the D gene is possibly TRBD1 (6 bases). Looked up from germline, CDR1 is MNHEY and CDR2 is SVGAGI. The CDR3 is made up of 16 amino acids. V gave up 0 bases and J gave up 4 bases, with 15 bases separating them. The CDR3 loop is CASSYSAGVLPYGYTF. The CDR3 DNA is TGTGCCAGCAGTTACTCGGCAGGGGTTCTTCCCTATGGCTACACCTTC.

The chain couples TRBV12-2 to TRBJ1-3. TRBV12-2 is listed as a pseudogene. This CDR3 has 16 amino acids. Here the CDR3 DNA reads TGTGCAAGTCGCTTAGGGGACGGGTGGGCTGGCAACACCATATATTTT. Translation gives CASRLGDGWAGNTIYF.

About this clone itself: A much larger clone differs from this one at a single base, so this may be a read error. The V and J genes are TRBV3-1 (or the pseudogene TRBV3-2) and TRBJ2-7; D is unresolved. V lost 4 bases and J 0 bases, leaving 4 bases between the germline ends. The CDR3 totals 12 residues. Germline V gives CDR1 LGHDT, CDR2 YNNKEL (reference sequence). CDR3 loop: CASSRSSYEQYF. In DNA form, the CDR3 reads TGTGCCAGCAGCCGAAGCTCCTACGAGCAGTACTTC.

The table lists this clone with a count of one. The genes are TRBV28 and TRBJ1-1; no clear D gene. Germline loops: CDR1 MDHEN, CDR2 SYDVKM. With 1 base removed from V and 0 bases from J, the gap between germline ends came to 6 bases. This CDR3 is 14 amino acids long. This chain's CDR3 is CASSLSRLNTEAFF. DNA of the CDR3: TGTGCCAGCAGTTTATCCCGTCTGAACACTGAAGCTTTCTTT. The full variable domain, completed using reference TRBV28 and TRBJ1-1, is DVKVTQSSRYLVKRTGEKVFLECVQDMDHENMFWYRQDPGLGLRLIYFSYDVKMKEKGDIPEGYSVSREKKERFSLILESASTNQTSMYLCASSLSRLNTEAFFGQGTRLTVV.

CDR3 residues: CASSGGVSSYEQYF. The CDR3 nucleotides read TGTGCCAGCAGCGGCGGCGTAAGCTCCTACGAGCAGTACTTC. The V gene is TRBV6-5, the J gene TRBJ2-7; D not certain. The CDR3 is made up of 14 amino acids. Trimming removed 6 bases at V and 0 bases at J, with 12 bases between. The germline V gene has CDR1 MNHEY and CDR2 SVGAGI.

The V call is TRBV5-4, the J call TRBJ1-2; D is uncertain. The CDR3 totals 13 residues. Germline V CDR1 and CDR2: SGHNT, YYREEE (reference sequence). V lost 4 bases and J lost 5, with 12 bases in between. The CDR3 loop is CASSPALGYGYTF. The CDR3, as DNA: TGTGCCAGCAGCCCCGCATTGGGGTATGGCTACACCTTC.

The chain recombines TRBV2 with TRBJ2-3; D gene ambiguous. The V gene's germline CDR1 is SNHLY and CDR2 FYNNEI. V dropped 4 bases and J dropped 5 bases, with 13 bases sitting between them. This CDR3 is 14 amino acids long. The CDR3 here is CASSVTYGVDTQYF. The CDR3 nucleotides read TGTGCCAGCAGTGTTACTTATGGGGTAGATACGCAGTATTTT. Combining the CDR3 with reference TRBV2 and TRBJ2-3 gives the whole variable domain EPEVTQTPSHQVTQMGQEVILRCVPISNHLYFYWYRQILGQKVEFLVSFYNNEISEKSEIFDDQFSVERPDGSNFTLKIRSTKLEDSAMYFCASSVTYGVDTQYFGPGTRLTVL.

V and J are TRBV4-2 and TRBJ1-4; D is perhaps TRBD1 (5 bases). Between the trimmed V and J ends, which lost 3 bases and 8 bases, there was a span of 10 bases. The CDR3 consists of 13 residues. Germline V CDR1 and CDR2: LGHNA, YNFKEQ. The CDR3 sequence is CASSQGVWEKLFF. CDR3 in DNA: TGTGCCAGCAGCCAGGGGGTCTGGGAAAAACTGTTTTTT.

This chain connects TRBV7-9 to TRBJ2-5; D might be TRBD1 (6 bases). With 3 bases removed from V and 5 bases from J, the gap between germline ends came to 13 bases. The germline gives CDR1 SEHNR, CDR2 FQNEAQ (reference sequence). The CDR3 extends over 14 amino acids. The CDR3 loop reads CASSFRAGAETQYF. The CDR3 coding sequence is TGTGCCAGCAGCTTCAGGGCAGGGGCCGAGACCCAGTACTTC.

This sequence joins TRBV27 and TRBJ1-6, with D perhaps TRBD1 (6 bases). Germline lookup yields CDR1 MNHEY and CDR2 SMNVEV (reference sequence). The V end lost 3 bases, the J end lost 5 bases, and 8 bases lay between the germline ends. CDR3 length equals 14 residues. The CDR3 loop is CASSFWTDNSPLHF. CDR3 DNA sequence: TGTGCCAGCAGTTTTTGGACAGATAATTCACCCCTCCACTTT.